This TCR beta chain is from a study of blood T cell repertoires in COVID-19. The overall study: The cDNA or gDNA used as material had been derived from T cells, B-cell-depleted T cells, or PBMCs.

Self-reported history from a screening survey and questionnaire set each donor's cohort. Study processing details: Counts of nucleated cells, estimated from reference gene primer amplification, were obtained. Profiling relied on immunoSEQ multiplex PCR, and the TCRdb table lists in-frame clones only, not all of them. V and J calls and clone size are as listed in that table; D and trimming were resolved from the DNA. The top ten clones hold roughly 3% of a sample with approximately 350,000 clones, more than 85% of them seen once. Trimming left V 3 bases short and J 0 bases short, with 6 bases between. The length of the CDR3 is 14 residues. Germline-derived CDR1 and CDR2 are MNHNS and SASEGT.

The gene calls are TRBV6-1 and TRBJ1-5; D is unresolved. The TCR comes from a woman under 40 who had recovered from COVID-19. The source material was PBMCs or T cells enriched from blood (not recorded which). This chain's CDR3 is CASSDRNSNQPQHF. The CDR3 bases are TGTGCCAGCAGTGACAGGAATAGCAATCAGCCCCAGCATTTT.